Below, 3 T cell receptor beta chains from the same sample are listed, as sequenced in a study of blood T cell repertoires in COVID-19. Sequencing was performed with immunoSEQ multiplex PCR; in TCRdb, only in-frame clones are kept and a portion is missing. The sample holds tens of thousands of clones; 87% are singletons and the top ten take around 5%. The sample taken for sequencing was peripheral blood. The receptors derive from a man aged 60 to 69 with active COVID-19.

In DNA, the CDR3 is TGTGCCAGCAGGCGACAGGGGGGCGAGCAGTACTTC. Its translation: CASRRQGGEQYF. J is TRBJ2-7 and V is TRBV12-3 or TRBV12-4; 9 nucleotides match TRBD1. The CDR3 contains 12 residues. Germline trimming cut 6 bases from V and 6 bases from J; bases unmatched to any gene: 3.

The chain uses TRBV2 and TRBJ1-3, with TRBD1 matching 9 bases. After removal of 5 bases from V and 0 bases from J, the junction contained 5 bases not matched to a gene. This CDR3 comprises 16 residues. CDR1 is SNHLY, CDR2 FYNNEI, per germline. CDR3 sequence: CASSQGQGDSGNTIYF. The CDR3 region has the DNA TGTGCCAGCAGTCAGGGACAGGGTGACTCTGGAAACACCATATATTTT.

The V and J genes are TRBV6-6 and TRBJ1-2, with 9 bases that match TRBD1. The CDR3 covers 14 residues. The V gene end was trimmed by 4 bases and the J gene end by 4 bases; junction bases not matched to a gene: 4. CDR1 is MNHNY, CDR2 SVGAGI, per germline (reference sequence). CDR3 loop: CASSFDRGTYGYTF. DNA of the CDR3: TGTGCCAGCAGTTTCGACAGGGGGACCTATGGCTACACCTTC.